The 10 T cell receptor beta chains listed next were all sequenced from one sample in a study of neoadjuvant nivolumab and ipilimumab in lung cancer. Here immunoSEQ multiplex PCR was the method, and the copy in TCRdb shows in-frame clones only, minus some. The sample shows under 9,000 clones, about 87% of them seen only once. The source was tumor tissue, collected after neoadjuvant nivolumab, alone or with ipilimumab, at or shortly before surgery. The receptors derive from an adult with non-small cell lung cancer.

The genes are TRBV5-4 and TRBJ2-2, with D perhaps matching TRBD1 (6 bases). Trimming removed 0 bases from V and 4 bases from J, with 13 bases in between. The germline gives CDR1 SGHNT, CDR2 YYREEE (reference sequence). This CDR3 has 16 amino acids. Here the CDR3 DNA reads TGTGCCAGCAGCTTGGGCAGGGGCCCCTCCACCGGGGAGCTGTTTTTT. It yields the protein CASSLGRGPSTGELFF.

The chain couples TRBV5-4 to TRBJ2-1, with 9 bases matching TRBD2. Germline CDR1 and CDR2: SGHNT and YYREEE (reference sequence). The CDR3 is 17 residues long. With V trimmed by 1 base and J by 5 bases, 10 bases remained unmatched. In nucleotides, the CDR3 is TGTGCCAGCAGCTTGCAACGCCTGCGGGGGGGCAACAATGAGCAGTTCTTC. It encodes CASSLQRLRGGNNEQFF.

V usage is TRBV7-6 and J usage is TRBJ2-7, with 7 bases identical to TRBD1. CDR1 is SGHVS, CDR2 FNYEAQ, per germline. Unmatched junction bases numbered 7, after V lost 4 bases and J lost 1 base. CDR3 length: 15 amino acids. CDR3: CASSWWDSTSYEQYF. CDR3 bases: TGTGCCAGCAGCTGGTGGGACAGCACATCCTACGAGCAGTACTTC.

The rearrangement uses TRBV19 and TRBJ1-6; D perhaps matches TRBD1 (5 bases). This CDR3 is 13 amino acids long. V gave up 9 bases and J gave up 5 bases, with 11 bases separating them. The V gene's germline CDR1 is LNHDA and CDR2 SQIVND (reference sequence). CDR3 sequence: CASRDGDNSPLHF. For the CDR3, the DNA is TGTGCCAGCCGGGACGGGGATAATTCACCCCTCCACTTT. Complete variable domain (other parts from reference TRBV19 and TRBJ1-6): DGGITQSPKYLFRKEGQNVTLSCEQNLNHDAMYWYRQDPGQGLRLIYYSQIVNDFQKGDIAEGYSVSREKKESFPLTVTSAQKNPTAFYLCASRDGDNSPLHFGNGTRLTVT.

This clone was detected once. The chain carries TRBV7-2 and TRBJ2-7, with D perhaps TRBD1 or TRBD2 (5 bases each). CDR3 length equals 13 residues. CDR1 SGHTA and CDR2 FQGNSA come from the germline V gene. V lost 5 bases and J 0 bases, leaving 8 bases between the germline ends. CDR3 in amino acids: CASSRDLSYEQYF. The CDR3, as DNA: TGTGCCAGCAGCCGGGACCTCTCCTACGAGCAGTACTTC.

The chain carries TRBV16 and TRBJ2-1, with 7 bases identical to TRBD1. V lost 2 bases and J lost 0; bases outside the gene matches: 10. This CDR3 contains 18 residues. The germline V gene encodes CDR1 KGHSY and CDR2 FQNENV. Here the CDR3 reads CASSQNQGAGGSYNEQFF. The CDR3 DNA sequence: TGTGCCAGCAGCCAAAATCAGGGTGCAGGGGGCTCCTACAATGAGCAGTTCTTC. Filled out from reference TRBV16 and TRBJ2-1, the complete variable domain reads GEEVAQTPKHLVRGEGQKAKLYCAPIKGHSYVFWYQQVLKNEFKFLISFQNENVFDETGMPKERFSAKCLPNSPCSLEIQATKLEDSAVYFCASSQNQGAGGSYNEQFFGPGTRLTVL.

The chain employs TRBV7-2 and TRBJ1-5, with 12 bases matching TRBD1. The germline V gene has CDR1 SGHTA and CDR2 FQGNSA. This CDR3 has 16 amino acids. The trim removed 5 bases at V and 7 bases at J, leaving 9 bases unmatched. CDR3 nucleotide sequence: TGTGCCAGCAGCCGCTTGGGGACAGGGGGCAGCCAGCCCCAGCATTTT. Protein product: CASSRLGTGGSQPQHF. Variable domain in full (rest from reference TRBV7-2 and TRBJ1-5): GAGVSQSPSNKVTEKGKDVELRCDPISGHTALYWYRQSLGQGLEFLIYFQGNSAPDKSGLPSDRFSAERTGGSVSTLTIQRTQQEDSAVYLCASSRLGTGGSQPQHFGDGTRLSIL.

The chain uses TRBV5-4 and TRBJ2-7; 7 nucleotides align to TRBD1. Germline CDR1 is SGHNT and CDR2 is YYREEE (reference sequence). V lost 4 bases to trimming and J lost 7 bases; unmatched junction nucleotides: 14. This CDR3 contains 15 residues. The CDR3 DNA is TGTGCCAGCAGCCTTCAAACAGGGGTGGTGAAAGAGCAGTACTTC. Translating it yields CASSLQTGVVKEQYF.

CDR3 coding DNA: TGTGCCAGCAGCTTGATAGGCAATGAGCAGTTCTTC. Its translation is CASSLIGNEQFF. This chain links TRBV5-6 with TRBJ2-1; no definite D call. Between the trimmed V and J ends, which lost 1 base and 6 bases, there was a span of 5 bases. This CDR3 is built from 12 residues. Germline V CDR1 and CDR2: SGHDT, YYEEEE.

CDR3 DNA: TGCAGCGTCCGACAGGACTATGCCTACGAGCAGTACTTC. Residues: CSVRQDYAYEQYF. The chain is built from TRBV29-1 and TRBJ2-7; D may match TRBD1 or TRBD2 (6 bases each). CDR3 length: 13 amino acids. Trimming took 6 bases from V and 2 from J, leaving 14 bases between them. The germline CDR1 and CDR2 sequences are SQVTM and ANQGSEA.